This T cell receptor beta chain was recovered during a study of T cells in Graves' hyperthyroidism and ophthalmopathy. The overall study: Initial diagnosis, before any treatment, was when peripheral blood was collected. Findings and caveats of the study: Blood samples included most of the expanded thyroid clonotypes exceeding 0.001. Ophthalmopathy was separated from stable hyperthyroidism by a 13 V-J model.

Germline V lookup: CDR1 SEHNR, CDR2 FQNEAQ (reference sequence). The V end was cut by 3 bases, the J end by 5 bases, with 11 bases between. The CDR3 length is 13 residues. The TCR beta CDR3 regions underwent amplification using RNA transcripts as the source. The primer set for the first-round RT-PCR of the TCR CDR3 was HTBI. TCRdb processed the multiplex PCR reads anew with MiXCR; each CDR3 protein has one entry. The table has around 400,000 distinct CDR3 sequences, 20% to 25% seen once. No progression to ophthalmopathy during 18 months of follow-up defined stable disease. This clonotype was seen a handful of times. Its cognate antigen is unknown.

The receptor was derived from a middle-aged man with Graves' hyperthyroidism. The sample comprised blood. The chain recombines TRBV7-9 with TRBJ2-7, with a possible D match to TRBD1 (6 bases). The CDR3 reads CASSFNRDHEQYF. The CDR3 region has the DNA TGTGCCAGCAGCTTTAACAGGGACCACGAGCAGTACTTC.